This TCR beta chain was obtained from a study of OX40 agonist ivuxolimab in advanced cancers. The overall study: A male proportion of 82.7% was recorded, with mean age approximately 57 years and range roughly 23 to 90.

Sequencing used immunoSEQ multiplex PCR; TCRdb keeps in-frame clones, though not all of them. The table has about 84,000 clones, approximately 89% seen once; the top ten hold over 0.15%. Germline V gene data show CDR1 as SQVTM and CDR2 as ANQGSEA. The CDR3 consists of 14 residues. Patients were ruled out by autoimmune disease history or systemic immunosuppression. This clonotype was obtained from an adult with an advanced solid tumor such as melanoma, head and neck, liver or kidney cancer. Source: CD4+ or CD8+ T cells sorted from blood, taken in a trial of the OX40 agonist ivuxolimab. The chain is built from TRBV29-1 and TRBJ2-5; the D is unclear. In DNA, the CDR3 is TGCAGGTGCGGCCCCCATAATCTCCGGGAGACCCAGTACTTC. Translation gives CRCGPHNLRETQYF. The full variable domain, with the rest looked up from reference TRBV29-1 and TRBJ2-5, is SAVISQKPSRDICQRGTSLTIQCQVDSQVTMMFWYRQQPGQSLTLIATANQGSEATYESGFVIDKFPISRPNLTFSTLTVSNMSPEDSSIYLCRCGPHNLRETQYFGPGTRLLVL.